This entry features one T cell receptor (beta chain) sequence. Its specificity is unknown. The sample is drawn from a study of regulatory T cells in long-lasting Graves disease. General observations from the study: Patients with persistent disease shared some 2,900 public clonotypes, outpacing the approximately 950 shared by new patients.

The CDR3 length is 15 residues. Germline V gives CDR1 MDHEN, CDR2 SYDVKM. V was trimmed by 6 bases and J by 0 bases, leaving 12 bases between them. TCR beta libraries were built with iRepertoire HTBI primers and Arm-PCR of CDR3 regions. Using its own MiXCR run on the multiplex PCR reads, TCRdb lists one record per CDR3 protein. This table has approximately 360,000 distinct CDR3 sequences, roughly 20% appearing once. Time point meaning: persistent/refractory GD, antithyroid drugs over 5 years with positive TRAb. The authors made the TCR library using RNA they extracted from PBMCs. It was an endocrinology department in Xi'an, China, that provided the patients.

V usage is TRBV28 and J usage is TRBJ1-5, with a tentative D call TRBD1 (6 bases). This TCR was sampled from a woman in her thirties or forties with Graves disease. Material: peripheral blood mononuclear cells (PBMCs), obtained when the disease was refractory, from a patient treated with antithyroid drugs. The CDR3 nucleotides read TGTGCCAGCAGACGCAGGGGTGTTAGCAATCAGCCCCAGCATTTT. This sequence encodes CASRRRGVSNQPQHF.